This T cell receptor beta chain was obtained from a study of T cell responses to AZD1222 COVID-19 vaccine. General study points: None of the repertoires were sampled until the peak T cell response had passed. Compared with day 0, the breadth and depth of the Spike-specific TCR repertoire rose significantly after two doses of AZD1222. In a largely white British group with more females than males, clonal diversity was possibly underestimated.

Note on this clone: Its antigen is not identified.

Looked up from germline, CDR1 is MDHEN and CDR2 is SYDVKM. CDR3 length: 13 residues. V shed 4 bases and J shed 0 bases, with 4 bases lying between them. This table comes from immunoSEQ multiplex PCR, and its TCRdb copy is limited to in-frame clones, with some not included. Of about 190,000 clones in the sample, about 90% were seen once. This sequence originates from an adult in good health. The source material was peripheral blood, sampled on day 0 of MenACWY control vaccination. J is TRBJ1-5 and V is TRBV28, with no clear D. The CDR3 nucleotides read TGTGCCAGCAGTTCCCATAGCAATCAGCCCCAGCATTTT. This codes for CASSSHSNQPQHF.